This T cell receptor beta chain was sequenced during a study of circulating and synovial CD4+ cells in juvenile arthritis. Findings and limits, study-wide: Deeper sequencing increased measured overlap with synovial clonotypes. The pathogenic-like versus bulk T cell difference escaped Vbeta family analysis.

Profiled with immunoSEQ multiplex PCR; TCRdb holds only in-frame clones, not every one. The data show over 30,000 clones, approximately 94% seen once. As for this clone: The antigen remains undetermined. A read error may produce the germline difference seen at one junction end.

Donors were patients with active juvenile idiopathic arthritis. The V gene's germline CDR1 is MGHRA and CDR2 YSYEKL. CDR3 size: 13 residues. The chain couples TRBV4-1 to TRBJ2-7; the match to TRBD1 covers 10 bases. The source of this sequence is a human donor with juvenile idiopathic arthritis. Sequencing was performed on CD4+ T cells from blood. CDR3 sequence: CASSFPPGQGQNF. In nucleotides, the CDR3 is TGCGCCAGCAGCTTCCCACCGGGACAGGGGCAAAACTTC.